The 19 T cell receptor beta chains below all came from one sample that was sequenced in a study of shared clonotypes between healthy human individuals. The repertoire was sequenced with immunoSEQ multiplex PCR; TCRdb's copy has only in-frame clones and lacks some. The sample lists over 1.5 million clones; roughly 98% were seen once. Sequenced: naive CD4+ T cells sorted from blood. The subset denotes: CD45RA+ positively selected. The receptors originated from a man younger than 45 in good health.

The CDR3 here is CSVEETGDSYEQYF. The CDR3 DNA is TGCAGCGTTGAGGAAACAGGAGACTCCTACGAGCAGTACTTC. The chain is built from TRBV29-1 and TRBJ2-7; D might be TRBD1 (5 bases). This CDR3 has 14 residues. Per the germline V gene, CDR1 is SQVTM and CDR2 is ANQGSEA. Trimming left V 3 bases short and J 0 bases short, with 12 bases between.

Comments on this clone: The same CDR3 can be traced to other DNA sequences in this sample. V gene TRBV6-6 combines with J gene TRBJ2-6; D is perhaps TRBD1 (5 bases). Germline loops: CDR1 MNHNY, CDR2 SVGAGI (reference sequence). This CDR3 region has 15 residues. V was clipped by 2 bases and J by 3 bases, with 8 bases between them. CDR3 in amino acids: CASSYGQGGANVLTF. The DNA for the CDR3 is TGTGCCAGCAGTTACGGGCAGGGTGGGGCCAACGTCCTGACTTTC.

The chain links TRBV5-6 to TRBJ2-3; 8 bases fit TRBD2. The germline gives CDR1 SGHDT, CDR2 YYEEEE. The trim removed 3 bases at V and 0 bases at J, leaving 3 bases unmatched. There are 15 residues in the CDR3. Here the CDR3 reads CASSSASGSTDTQYF. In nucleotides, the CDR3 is TGTGCCAGCAGCTCCGCTAGCGGGAGCACAGATACGCAGTATTTT.

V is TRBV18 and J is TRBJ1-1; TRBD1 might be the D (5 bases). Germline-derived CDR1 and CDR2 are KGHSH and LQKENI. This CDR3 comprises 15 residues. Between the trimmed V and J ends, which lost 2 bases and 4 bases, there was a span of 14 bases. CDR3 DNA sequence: TGTGCCAGCTCACCATCCTCAGGGTCTACCACTGAAGCTTTCTTT. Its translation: CASSPSSGSTTEAFF.

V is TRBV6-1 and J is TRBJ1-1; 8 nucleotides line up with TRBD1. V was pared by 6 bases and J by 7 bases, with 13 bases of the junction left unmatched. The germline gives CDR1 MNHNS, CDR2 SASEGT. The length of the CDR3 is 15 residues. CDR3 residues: CASSQDRGRGIEAFF. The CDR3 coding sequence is TGTGCCAGCAGCCAAGACAGGGGTCGAGGGATTGAAGCTTTCTTT.

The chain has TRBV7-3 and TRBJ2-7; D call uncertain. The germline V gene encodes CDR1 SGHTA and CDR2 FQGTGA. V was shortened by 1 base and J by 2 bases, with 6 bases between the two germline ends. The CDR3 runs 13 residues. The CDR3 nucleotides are TGTGCCAGCAGCTTAATCCCAACCTACGAGCAGTACTTC. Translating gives CASSLIPTYEQYF.

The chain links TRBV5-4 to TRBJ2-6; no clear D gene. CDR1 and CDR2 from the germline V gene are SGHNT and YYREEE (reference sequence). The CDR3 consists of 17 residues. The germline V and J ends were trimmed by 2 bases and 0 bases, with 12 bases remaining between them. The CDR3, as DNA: TGTGCCAGCAGCTTTGACTCGAGAATCTCTGGGGCCAACGTCCTGACTTTC. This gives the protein CASSFDSRISGANVLTF.

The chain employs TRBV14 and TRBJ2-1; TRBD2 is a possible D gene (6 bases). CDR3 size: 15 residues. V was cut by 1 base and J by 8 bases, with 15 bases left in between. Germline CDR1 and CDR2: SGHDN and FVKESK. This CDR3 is CASSQGRGGWDEQFF. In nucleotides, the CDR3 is TGTGCCAGCAGCCAAGGTCGGGGAGGATGGGATGAGCAGTTCTTC. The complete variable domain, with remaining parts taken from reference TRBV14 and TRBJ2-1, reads EAGVTQFPSHSVIEKGQTVTLRCDPISGHDNLYWYRRVMGKEIKFLLHFVKESKQDESGMPNNRFLAERTGGTYSTLKVQPAELEDSGVYFCASSQGRGGWDEQFFGPGTRLTVL.

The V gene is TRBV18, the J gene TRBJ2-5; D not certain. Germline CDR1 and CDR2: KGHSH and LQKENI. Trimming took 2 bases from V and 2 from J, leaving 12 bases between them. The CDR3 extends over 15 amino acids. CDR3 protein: CASSPTGRSQETQYF. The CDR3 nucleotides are TGTGCCAGCTCACCAACGGGTCGCTCTCAAGAGACCCAGTACTTC.

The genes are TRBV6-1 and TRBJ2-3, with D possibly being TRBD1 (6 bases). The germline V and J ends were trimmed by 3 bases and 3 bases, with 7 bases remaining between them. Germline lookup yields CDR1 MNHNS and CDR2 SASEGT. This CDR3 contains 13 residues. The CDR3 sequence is CASSEDRTDTQYF. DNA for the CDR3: TGTGCCAGCAGTGAGGACAGAACAGATACGCAGTATTTT.

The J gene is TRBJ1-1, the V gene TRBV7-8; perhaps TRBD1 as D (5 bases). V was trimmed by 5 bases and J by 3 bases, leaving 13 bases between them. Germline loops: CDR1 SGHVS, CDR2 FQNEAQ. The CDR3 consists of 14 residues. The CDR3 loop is CASSPRDGHTEAFF. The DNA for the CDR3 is TGTGCCAGCAGCCCACGGGACGGCCACACTGAAGCTTTCTTT.

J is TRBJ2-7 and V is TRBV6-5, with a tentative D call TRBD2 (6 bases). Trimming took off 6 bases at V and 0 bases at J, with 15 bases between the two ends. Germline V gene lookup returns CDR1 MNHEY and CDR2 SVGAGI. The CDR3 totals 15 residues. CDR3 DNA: TGTGCCAGCAGCCCCCAGGTAGCGGCCTCCTACGAGCAGTACTTC. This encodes CASSPQVAASYEQYF.

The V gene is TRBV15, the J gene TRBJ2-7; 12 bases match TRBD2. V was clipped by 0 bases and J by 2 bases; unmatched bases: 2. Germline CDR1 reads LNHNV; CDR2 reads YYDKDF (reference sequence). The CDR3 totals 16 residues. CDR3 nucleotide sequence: TGTGCCACCAGCAGAGATCGGACTAGCGGGACCTACGAGCAGTACTTC. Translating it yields CATSRDRTSGTYEQYF.

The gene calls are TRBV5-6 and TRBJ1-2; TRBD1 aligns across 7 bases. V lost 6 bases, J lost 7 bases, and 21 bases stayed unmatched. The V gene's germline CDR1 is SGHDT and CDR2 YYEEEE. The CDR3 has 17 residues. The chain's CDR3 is CASNPEEDREVYRGYTF. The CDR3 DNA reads TGTGCCAGCAACCCCGAGGAAGACAGGGAGGTTTATCGTGGCTACACCTTC.

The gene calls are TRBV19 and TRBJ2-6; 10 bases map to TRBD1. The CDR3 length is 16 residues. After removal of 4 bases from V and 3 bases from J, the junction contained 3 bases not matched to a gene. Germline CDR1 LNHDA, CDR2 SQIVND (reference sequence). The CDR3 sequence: CASSTGQGVGANVLTF. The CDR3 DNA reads TGTGCCAGTAGTACCGGACAGGGGGTTGGGGCCAACGTCCTGACTTTC.

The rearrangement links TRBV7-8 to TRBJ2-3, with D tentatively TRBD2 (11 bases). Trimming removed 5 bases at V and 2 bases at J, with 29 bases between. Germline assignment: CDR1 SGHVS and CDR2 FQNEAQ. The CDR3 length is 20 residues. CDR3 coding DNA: TGTGCCAGCAGCCATTGGACAGGGGGTACTAGCGGGAGTCTCACAGATACGCAGTATTTT. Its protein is CASSHWTGGTSGSLTDTQYF.

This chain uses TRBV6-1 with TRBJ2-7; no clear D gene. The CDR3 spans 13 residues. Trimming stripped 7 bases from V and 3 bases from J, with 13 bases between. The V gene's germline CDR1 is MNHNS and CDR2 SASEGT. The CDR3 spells CASTSEVGYEQYF. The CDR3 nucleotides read TGTGCCAGCACCTCTGAGGTGGGCTACGAGCAGTACTTC.

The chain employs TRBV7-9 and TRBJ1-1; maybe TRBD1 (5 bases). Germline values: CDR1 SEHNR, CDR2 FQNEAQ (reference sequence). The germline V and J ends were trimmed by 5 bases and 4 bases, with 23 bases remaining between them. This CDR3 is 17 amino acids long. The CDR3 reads CASSHGDTGTRSTEAFF. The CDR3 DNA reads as TGTGCCAGCAGCCATGGGGATACGGGGACTCGGAGCACTGAAGCTTTCTTT.

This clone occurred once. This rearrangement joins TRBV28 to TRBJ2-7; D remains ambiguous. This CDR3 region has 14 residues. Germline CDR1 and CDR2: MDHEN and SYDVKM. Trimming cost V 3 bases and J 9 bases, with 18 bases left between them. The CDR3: CASSFSSFGRAQYF. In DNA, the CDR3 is TGTGCCAGCAGTTTTTCATCGTTCGGAAGGGCGCAGTACTTC.